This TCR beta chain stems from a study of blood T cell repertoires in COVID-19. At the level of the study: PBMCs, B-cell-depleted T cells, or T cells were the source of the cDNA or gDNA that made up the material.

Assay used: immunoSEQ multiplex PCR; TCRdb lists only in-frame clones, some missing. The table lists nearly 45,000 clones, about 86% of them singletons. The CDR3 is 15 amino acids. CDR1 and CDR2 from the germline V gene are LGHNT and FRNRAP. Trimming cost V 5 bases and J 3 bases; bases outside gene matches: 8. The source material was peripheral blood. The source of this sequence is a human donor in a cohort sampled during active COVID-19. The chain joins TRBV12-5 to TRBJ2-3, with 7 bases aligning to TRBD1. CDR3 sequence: CASGLSGTVTDTQYF. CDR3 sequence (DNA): TGTGCTAGTGGTCTATCCGGGACAGTTACAGATACGCAGTATTTT.